The 12 T cell receptor beta chains given below trace back to one sample, sequenced in a study of T cells in localized non-small cell lung cancer (dated by TCRdb to 2019 to 2021). Libraries were prepared through the immunoSEQ multiplex PCR assay. TCRdb took this table from immuneACCESS and kept in-frame rearrangements with V and J called. Such tables lack part of the clones; where checked against another copy, unresolved V genes explain under half of the gap, and the rest is unexplained. This sample comprises roughly 84,000 clones, about 88% of them detected only once. The ten largest clones represent about 20% of the sample. Sequenced here: peripheral blood, sampled before any cancer treatment. The receptors here all came from a woman aged 40-70 years with stage I squamous cell lung carcinoma.

This chain uses TRBV30 with TRBJ2-2, with 9 bases fitting TRBD2. With 3 bases clipped from V and 3 bases from J, the junction kept 2 bases outside the gene matches. This CDR3 spans 14 amino acids. Germline loops: CDR1 GTSNPN, CDR2 SVGIG (reference sequence). The chain's CDR3 is CAWRGTSYTGELFF. The CDR3 DNA is TGTGCCTGGAGAGGGACTAGCTACACCGGGGAGCTGTTTTTT.

This chain connects TRBV6-1 to TRBJ1-2, with D perhaps matching TRBD1 (5 bases). CDR3 length equals 14 residues. Germline V gene sequence: CDR1 MNHNS, CDR2 SASEGT. V dropped 6 bases and J dropped 4 bases, with 15 bases sitting between them. CDR3 sequence: CASRTSGGVYGYTF. CDR3 sequence (DNA): TGTGCCAGCAGGACCAGCGGGGGGGTCTATGGCTACACCTTC.

The V gene is TRBV6-1, the J gene TRBJ2-6; D not certain. CDR1 is MNHNS and CDR2 is SASEGT in the germline V gene. The V end was cut by 6 bases, the J end by 0 bases, with 3 bases between. The CDR3 runs to 13 residues. The CDR3 loop reads CASRNSGANVLTF. CDR3 coding DNA: TGTGCCAGCAGGAACTCTGGGGCCAACGTCCTGACTTTC.

The V gene is TRBV5-1, the J gene TRBJ1-1; D is possibly TRBD1 (5 bases). The germline gives CDR1 SGHRS, CDR2 YFSETQ. This CDR3 has 14 amino acids. V lost 2 bases to trimming and J lost 8 bases, with 16 bases between them. The CDR3 nucleotides are TGCGCCAGCAGCTTTGGTGGAGGGGAAGGAGAAGCTTTCTTT. Amino acid sequence: CASSFGGGEGEAFF.

The chain recombines TRBV2 with TRBJ2-4; 16 nucleotides align to TRBD2. Germline-derived CDR1 and CDR2 are SNHLY and FYNNEI. This CDR3 has 18 amino acids. Trimming removed 3 bases from V and 7 bases from J; junction bases left unmatched: 9. The DNA of the CDR3 is TGTGCCAGCAGTGACCCGGGACTAGCGGGGGGGCTTTGGAACATTCAGTACTTC. Its translation is CASSDPGLAGGLWNIQYF.

For the CDR3, the DNA is TGTGCCAGCAGCCAGGAACAGGGTAGGACTAGAAATTCACCCCTCCACTTT. It specifies CASSQEQGRTRNSPLHF. This chain connects TRBV4-2 to TRBJ1-6; D may be TRBD1 (6 bases). There are 17 residues in the CDR3. The germline CDR1 and CDR2 sequences are LGHNA and YNFKEQ. Trimming took off 3 bases at V and 7 bases at J, with 19 bases between the two ends.

This rearrangement joins TRBV19 to TRBJ1-6; no reliable D call. The V gene lost 1 base and the J gene lost 9 bases, with 13 bases spanning the gap. This CDR3 has 15 amino acids. Germline lookup yields CDR1 LNHDA and CDR2 SQIVND (reference sequence). The CDR3 is CASSIGEWPSSPLHF. DNA of the CDR3: TGTGCCAGTAGTATAGGGGAATGGCCATCTTCACCCCTCCACTTT.

This clone has a single count. The chain links TRBV5-4 to TRBJ2-7; 11 bases align to TRBD1. The CDR3 length is 15 residues. CDR1 is SGHNT and CDR2 is YYREEE in the germline V gene (reference sequence). V lost 4 bases and J lost 1; bases outside the gene matches: 4. In DNA, the CDR3 is TGTGCCAGCAGCCCTGGACAGGGGGCGTCCTACGAGCAGTACTTC. As protein: CASSPGQGASYEQYF.

V is TRBV18 and J is TRBJ1-2; no definite D call. Germline CDR1 KGHSH, CDR2 LQKENI. This CDR3 has 14 amino acids. The V end was cut by 3 bases, the J end by 6 bases, with 14 bases between. The CDR3 protein is CASSPGGNGNGYTF. DNA of the CDR3: TGTGCCAGCTCACCGGGCGGGAATGGTAATGGCTACACCTTC. Drawing the rest from reference TRBV18 and TRBJ1-2, the complete variable domain is NAGVMQNPRHLVRRRGQEARLRCSPMKGHSHVYWYRQLPEEGLKFMVYLQKENIIDESGMPKERFSAEFPKEGPSILRIQQVVRGDSAAYFCASSPGGNGNGYTFGSGTRLTVV.

This chain links TRBV10-2 with TRBJ1-2, with D tentatively TRBD1 (5 bases). Between the trimmed V and J ends, which lost 6 bases and 3 bases, there was a span of 20 bases. The germline V gene has CDR1 WSHSY and CDR2 SAAADI. There are 16 residues in the CDR3. CDR3: CASRPTGWGKHYGYTF. In DNA form, the CDR3 reads TGCGCCAGCAGACCCACAGGTTGGGGAAAGCACTATGGCTACACCTTC.

The CDR3 sequence: CASSLQGENIQYF. Written as DNA, the CDR3 is TGTGCCAGCAGCTTGCAGGGAGAGAACATTCAGTACTTC. The gene calls are TRBV5-5 and TRBJ2-4; the D gene could be TRBD1 or TRBD2 (5 bases each). The CDR3 extends over 13 amino acids. Trimming shortened V by 1 base and J by 7 bases, and 9 bases separated the two germline ends. Germline-derived CDR1 and CDR2 are SGHKS and YYEKEE (reference sequence).

This clone appeared once. The chain employs TRBV9 and TRBJ1-3, with D uncertain. The CDR3 runs to 15 residues. Trimming took off 0 bases at V and 3 bases at J, with 10 bases between the two ends. Germline CDR1 reads SGDLS; CDR2 reads YYNGEE. The DNA of the CDR3 is TGTGCCAGCAGCGTAGGTCTCGGAGGTGGAAACACCATATATTTT. Translating gives CASSVGLGGGNTIYF.